These 21 T cell receptor beta chains were all obtained from the same sample, sequenced in a study of neurological immune-mediated disorders. Each CDR3 protein is one row after TCRdb ran MiXCR on the 5' RACE reads. The data show tens of thousands of distinct CDR3 sequences, approximately 5.3% seen once. Sample: CD4+ T cells from blood. These receptors were obtained from a woman aged 50 to 65 in good health.

Only a few counts were recorded for this clonotype. The V call is TRBV7-2, the J call TRBJ1-5; no firm D call. Trimming removed 5 bases at V and 5 bases at J, with 10 bases between. This CDR3 has 13 amino acids. Germline CDR1 SGHTA, CDR2 FQGNSA. The CDR3 DNA is TGTGCCAGCAGCCGAAAGGGAGATCAGCCCCAGCATTTT. It codes for CASSRKGDQPQHF.

This clonotype has at least ten counts. The V gene is TRBV3-1, the J gene TRBJ1-5; D gene uncertain. Trimming pared 0 bases from V and 5 bases from J, leaving 8 bases between. Germline V gene lookup returns CDR1 LGHDT and CDR2 YNNKEL (reference sequence). The CDR3 is made up of 14 amino acids. The CDR3: CASSQDRGDQPQHF. The CDR3 nucleotides read TGTGCCAGCAGCCAAGATCGGGGAGATCAGCCCCAGCATTTT.

This clonotype was seen ten or more times. The chain recombines TRBV5-1 with TRBJ1-2; the D gene is possibly TRBD1 (6 bases). The V end lost 0 bases, the J end lost 4 bases, and 13 bases lay between the germline ends. The germline CDR1 and CDR2 sequences are SGHRS and YFSETQ. This CDR3 region has 15 residues. The CDR3 sequence: CASSLGGQNFYGYTF. The CDR3 region has the DNA TGCGCCAGCAGCTTGGGTGGACAGAATTTCTATGGCTACACCTTC.

J is TRBJ2-3 and V is TRBV12-3 or TRBV12-4, with 10 positions matching TRBD2. This CDR3 region has 17 residues. The ends lost 5 bases at V and 3 bases at J; junction bases unmatched: 11. In nucleotides, the CDR3 is TGTGCCAGCAGTATAATGCTAGCGGGAGATTTGACAGATACGCAGTATTTT. Protein sequence: CASSIMLAGDLTDTQYF.

This clonotype was counted ten times or more. The genes are TRBV2 and TRBJ1-3; D gene ambiguous. Germline V lookup: CDR1 SNHLY, CDR2 FYNNEI. The CDR3 has 13 residues. Trimming left V 4 bases short and J 0 bases short, with 4 bases between. The CDR3: CASSGYSGNTIYF. In DNA form, the CDR3 reads TGTGCCAGCAGTGGTTACTCTGGAAACACCATATATTTT.

This clonotype was picked up many times. The rearrangement links TRBV28 to TRBJ1-2; TRBD1 agrees at 8 bases. There are 13 residues in the CDR3. Trimming took 6 bases from V and 4 from J; bases not matched to a gene: 4. The germline V gene encodes CDR1 MDHEN and CDR2 SYDVKM. The CDR3, as DNA: TGTGCCAGCAGCATGACAGGGGCCTATGGCTACACCTTC. This sequence encodes CASSMTGAYGYTF.

This clonotype came up many times. The chain is built from TRBV20-1 and TRBJ2-2; no firm D call. Germline V gives CDR1 DFQATT, CDR2 SNEGSKA (reference sequence). The V end lost 1 base, the J end lost 5 bases, and 8 bases lay between the germline ends. The CDR3 runs to 13 residues. The CDR3 bases are TGCAGTGCTAGAGGGGCAGAGACCGGGGAGCTGTTTTTT. Protein product: CSARGAETGELFF.

There are many counts of this clonotype. The chain combines TRBV5-1 with TRBJ2-5, with 7 bases identical to TRBD1. V shed 0 bases, J shed 2 bases, and the junction held 7 bases outside the gene matches. The germline V gene has CDR1 SGHRS and CDR2 YFSETQ. This CDR3 comprises 16 residues. The CDR3 loop is CASSLGTRDRQETQYF. As DNA, the CDR3 is TGCGCCAGCAGCTTGGGCACCCGGGACAGACAAGAGACCCAGTACTTC.

The J gene is TRBJ2-5, the V gene TRBV12-3 or TRBV12-4; 9 positions match TRBD1. The CDR3 length is 13 residues. V lost 7 bases, J lost 5 bases, and 5 bases stayed unmatched. This CDR3 is CASIPGQGETQYF. CDR3 nucleotides: TGTGCCAGCATTCCGGGACAGGGTGAGACCCAGTACTTC.

This clonotype came up many times. This chain links TRBV5-1 with TRBJ2-1; D may be TRBD2 (6 bases). Trimming cost V 4 bases and J 0 bases, with 14 bases left between them. The germline gives CDR1 SGHRS, CDR2 YFSETQ. This CDR3 has 16 residues. The chain's CDR3 is CASSPRGGDSYNEQFF. CDR3 coding DNA: TGCGCCAGCAGCCCCCGGGGCGGGGACTCCTACAATGAGCAGTTCTTC.

This clonotype was observed many times. The chain combines TRBV20-1 with TRBJ2-3; maybe TRBD2 (6 bases). Deletions cut 5 bases from V and 3 bases from J, with 18 bases between. The CDR3 has 15 amino acids. The germline CDR1 and CDR2 sequences are DFQATT and SNEGSKA (reference sequence). As DNA, the CDR3 is TGCAGTGCTGGCGAAGCGGGTGGCGGGACAGATACGCAGTATTTT. Protein sequence: CSAGEAGGGTDTQYF.

This clonotype was detected ten times or more. The V call is TRBV7-3, the J call TRBJ1-2, with TRBD1 as a possible D gene (5 bases). Trimming removed 3 bases at V and 8 bases at J, with 13 bases between. The CDR3 is 13 amino acids. Germline-derived CDR1 and CDR2 are SGHTA and FQGTGA. CDR3 residues: CASSFRGAEGYTF. The CDR3 region has the DNA TGTGCCAGCAGCTTCAGAGGGGCGGAAGGCTACACCTTC.

This clonotype has at least ten counts. V usage is TRBV6-2 or TRBV6-3 and J usage is TRBJ2-5, with unresolved D. The CDR3 is 17 residues long. Trimming stripped 5 bases from V and 0 bases from J, with 19 bases between. Per the germline V gene, CDR1 is MNHEY and CDR2 is SVGEGT. In nucleotides, the CDR3 is TGTGCCAGCAGTCCATCCCGGCTACCGCGGCACCAAGAGACCCAGTACTTC. As protein: CASSPSRLPRHQETQYF.

This clonotype was seen repeatedly, ten times or more. V gene TRBV7-2 combines with J gene TRBJ2-7; a weak D match, TRBD1 (6 bases). The CDR3 loop spans 16 amino acids. Germline CDR1 and CDR2: SGHTA and FQGNSA. V lost 1 base, J lost 2 bases, and 15 bases lay in between. CDR3 protein: CASSLDSGALTYEQYF. CDR3 nucleotide sequence: TGTGCCAGCAGCTTAGATTCAGGGGCTCTTACCTACGAGCAGTACTTC. The full variable domain, with the rest looked up from reference TRBV7-2 and TRBJ2-7, is GAGVSQSPSNKVTEKGKDVELRCDPISGHTALYWYRQSLGQGLEFLIYFQGNSAPDKSGLPSDRFSAERTGGSVSTLTIQRTQQEDSAVYLCASSLDSGALTYEQYFGPGTRLTVT.

This clonotype was recorded many times. The rearrangement uses TRBV14 and TRBJ2-1; no reliable D call. CDR1 is SGHDN, CDR2 FVKESK, per germline. This CDR3 is 12 amino acids long. The V gene lost 2 bases and the J gene lost 6 bases, with 5 bases spanning the gap. In DNA, the CDR3 is TGTGCCAGCAGCCAATCAGGCAATGAGCAGTTCTTC. Amino acid sequence: CASSQSGNEQFF.

Only a few counts were recorded for this clonotype. The CDR3 DNA follows: TGTGCCAGCAGCCCACAGGGGCCCCCTACGGATGAGCAGTTCTTC. Its protein is CASSPQGPPTDEQFF. The chain uses TRBV7-6 and TRBJ2-1, with 7 bases aligning to TRBD1. The length of the CDR3 is 15 residues. V lost 5 bases, J lost 8 bases, and 12 bases stayed unmatched. Per germline, CDR1 SGHVS and CDR2 FNYEAQ.

At least ten counts were recorded for this clonotype. The chain combines TRBV7-9 with TRBJ1-2; perhaps TRBD1 as D (5 bases). With 4 bases removed from V and 2 bases from J, the gap between germline ends came to 14 bases. CDR1 is SEHNR and CDR2 is FQNEAQ in the germline V gene (reference sequence). The length of the CDR3 is 15 residues. As DNA, the CDR3 is TGTGCCAGCAGCTCTGGGGCAGGGCGCAACTATGGCTACACCTTC. Its translation is CASSSGAGRNYGYTF.

This clonotype was recorded at least ten times. This rearrangement joins TRBV20-1 to TRBJ1-1; D might be TRBD1 (6 bases). Germline V lookup: CDR1 DFQATT, CDR2 SNEGSKA (reference sequence). CDR3 length equals 14 residues. V lost 3 bases to trimming and J lost 2 bases, with 13 bases between them. The CDR3 coding sequence is TGCAGTGCTAGGGGCAGGGGAATAAACACTGAAGCTTTCTTT. Translating it yields CSARGRGINTEAFF.

This clonotype was observed at least ten times. The chain joins TRBV28 to TRBJ1-4; D not certain. V dropped 5 bases and J dropped 4 bases, with 14 bases sitting between them. Germline V gene lookup returns CDR1 MDHEN and CDR2 SYDVKM. The CDR3 has 15 residues. CDR3 nucleotide sequence: TGTGCCAGCAGTATCTGGGGTAGCTTTAATGAAAAACTGTTTTTT. Translated, it gives CASSIWGSFNEKLFF.

This clonotype was seen repeatedly, ten times or more. The chain has TRBV25-1 and TRBJ2-1; 8 bases are a match to TRBD2. V trimming: 6 bases; J trimming: 10 bases; junction bases outside the gene matches: 14. This CDR3 has 15 residues. The V gene's germline CDR1 is MGHDK and CDR2 SYGVNS. The CDR3 region is CASRTGGTTQGEQFF. DNA of the CDR3: TGTGCCAGCAGGACGGGGGGGACCACTCAAGGGGAGCAGTTCTTC. Looking up the rest from reference TRBV25-1 and TRBJ2-1 gives the full variable domain: EADIYQTPRYLVIGTGKKITLECSQTMGHDKMYWYQQDPGMELHLIHYSYGVNSTEKGDLSSESTVSRIRTEHFPLTLESARPSHTSQYLCASRTGGTTQGEQFFGPGTRLTVL.

This clonotype was counted at least ten times. The gene calls are TRBV25-1 and TRBJ1-2, with TRBD1 as a possible D gene (6 bases). The V end was cut by 6 bases, the J end by 1 base, with 12 bases between. The CDR3 contains 14 residues. Germline CDR1 is MGHDK and CDR2 is SYGVNS. CDR3 residues: CASRDRTDNYGYTF. For the CDR3, the DNA is TGTGCCAGCAGAGACCGGACAGATAACTATGGCTACACCTTC.